What follows are 14 T cell receptor beta chains derived from one specimen sequenced in a study. TCRdb used MiXCR to reprocess the 5' RACE reads, holding one entry per CDR3 protein. In the table there are roughly 52,000 distinct CDR3 sequences, approximately 17% of which are singletons. Sequenced input: naive CD4+ T cells sorted from blood. Regarding subset: naive CD4+ T cells, CD4+CD45RA+CD25-. The receptor set was obtained from a female donor with breast cancer.

This clonotype has a handful of counts. The junction departs from germline at one end; a sequencing error may be responsible. This chain joins TRBV7-7 and TRBJ2-1; D remains unclear. The CDR3 runs to 13 residues. Germline CDR1 is SSHAT and CDR2 is FNYEAQ (reference sequence). CDR3 bases: TGTGCTAGCAGCTTCAGTTCAGTGAATGAGCAGTTCTTC. Translation: CASSFSSVNEQFF.

This clonotype was counted a few times. The chain carries TRBV7-6 and TRBJ2-7, with D perhaps TRBD2 (6 bases). Germline V gene sequence: CDR1 SGHVS, CDR2 FNYEAQ. The CDR3 consists of 15 residues. Trimming left V 5 bases short and J 0 bases short, with 14 bases between. DNA of the CDR3: TGTGCCAGCAGCCCTAACGGGGGTTCCTCCTACGAGCAGTACTTC. Translated, it gives CASSPNGGSSYEQYF.

A word on this clonotype: Its ends do not fully match the called genes, so a read error is possible. This sequence joins TRBV5-1 and TRBJ1-1, with D hard to call. The CDR3 spans 11 residues. The germline CDR1 and CDR2 sequences are SGHRS and YFSETQ. The CDR3 protein is CASSLTREACF. The CDR3 DNA reads as TGCGCCAGCAGCTTAACACGGGAAGCTTGCTTT.

J is TRBJ2-7 and V is TRBV20-1; 11 nucleotides align to TRBD1. Looked up from germline, CDR1 is DFQATT and CDR2 is SNEGSKA (reference sequence). After removal of 6 bases from V and 1 base from J, the junction contained 11 bases not matched to a gene. CDR3 length: 16 residues. This CDR3 reads CSASPGRDRGSYEQYF. The CDR3 DNA follows: TGCAGTGCCTCCCCCGGCCGGGACAGGGGGTCCTACGAGCAGTACTTC.

The chain links TRBV4-1 to TRBJ2-1; no firm D call. Trimming took off 0 bases at V and 5 bases at J, with 5 bases between the two ends. The CDR3 is 13 residues long. Germline-derived CDR1 and CDR2 are MGHRA and YSYEKL. CDR3 protein: CASSQERDNEQFF. The DNA for the CDR3 is TGCGCCAGCAGCCAAGAACGGGACAATGAGCAGTTCTTC.

This clonotype was found a few times. This chain links TRBV24-1 with TRBJ2-3, with D possibly being TRBD1 or TRBD2 (5 bases each). In germline, CDR1 is KGHDR, CDR2 SFDVKD. This CDR3 is 16 amino acids long. Deletions cut 5 bases from V and 3 bases from J, with 17 bases between. CDR3 sequence (DNA): TGTGCCACCAGTGGGCCCCGGGACGGCACGACAGATACGCAGTATTTT. Its translation is CATSGPRDGTTDTQYF.

This clonotype was recorded once. The chain is built from TRBV18 and TRBJ2-7, with D perhaps TRBD1 (5 bases). CDR1 and CDR2 from the germline V gene are KGHSH and LQKENI. The V gene lost 3 bases and the J gene lost 1 base, with 16 bases spanning the gap. The CDR3 contains 16 residues. CDR3 coding DNA: TGTGCCAGCTCACCCTTCGTACGAGACAGATCCTACGAGCAGTACTTC. This gives the protein CASSPFVRDRSYEQYF.

The sample holds one count of this clonotype. The J gene is TRBJ2-1, the V gene TRBV3-1; TRBD2 is a possible D gene (6 bases). The V and J ends lost 1 base and 5 bases respectively, with 12 bases between them. CDR1 and CDR2 from the germline V gene are LGHDT and YNNKEL (reference sequence). This CDR3 spans 15 amino acids. The CDR3 protein is CASSQVSAGHNEQFF. The CDR3 DNA follows: TGTGCCAGCAGCCAAGTCTCGGCGGGGCACAATGAGCAGTTCTTC.

This clonotype was detected a few times. This rearrangement joins TRBV5-1 to TRBJ1-6; D perhaps matches TRBD1 (5 bases). The germline V gene has CDR1 SGHRS and CDR2 YFSETQ. The CDR3 sequence is 15 residues long. The ends were cut back, 0 bases at V and 9 bases at J, with 13 bases in the middle. In DNA, the CDR3 is TGCGCCAGCAGCTTGGACCCAGGGTATTCTTCACCCCTCCACTTT. Residues: CASSLDPGYSSPLHF. The variable domain in full, completed from reference TRBV5-1 and TRBJ1-6, reads KAGVTQTPRYLIKTRGQQVTLSCSPISGHRSVSWYQQTPGQGLQFLFEYFSETQRNKGNFPGRFSGRQFSNSRSEMNVSTLELGDSALYLCASSLDPGYSSPLHFGNGTRLTVT.

Of note for this clonotype: This may be a read error: a much more frequent sequence differs by one nucleotide. This CDR3 fails to terminate in the conserved phenylalanine or tryptophan, so it likely reflects a read error. The chain recombines TRBV4-3 with TRBJ1-6; D is unresolved. V shed 1 base and J shed 7 bases, with 8 bases lying between them. The CDR3 covers 14 residues. The germline CDR1 and CDR2 sequences are LGHNA and YSLEER. The CDR3 here is CASSQVTGNSPLHV. The CDR3 nucleotides are TGCGCCAGCAGCCAAGTTACGGGGAATTCACCCCTCCACGTT.

The genes are TRBV5-5 and TRBJ2-7, with D tentatively TRBD1 or TRBD2 (5 bases each). The CDR3 loop spans 16 amino acids. The germline V gene has CDR1 SGHKS and CDR2 YYEKEE (reference sequence). Deletions cut 6 bases from V and 1 base from J, with 20 bases between. CDR3 in amino acids: CASTSGARVLSYEQYF. DNA of the CDR3: TGTGCCAGCACCTCCGGGGCCAGGGTGTTATCCTACGAGCAGTACTTC.

V usage is TRBV24-1 and J usage is TRBJ2-1; TRBD2 agrees at 11 bases. Germline CDR1 reads KGHDR; CDR2 reads SFDVKD. This CDR3 comprises 15 residues. V gave up 5 bases and J gave up 4 bases; unmatched junction bases: 3. CDR3 loop: CATSGASGGYNEQFF. CDR3 DNA sequence: TGTGCCACCAGTGGGGCTAGCGGGGGGTACAATGAGCAGTTCTTC.

This clonotype was observed a few times. The chain is built from TRBV7-3 and TRBJ2-3; no firm D call. Germline V lookup: CDR1 SGHTA, CDR2 FQGTGA. There are 15 residues in the CDR3. Trimming cost V 0 bases and J 2 bases, with 9 bases left between them. Here the CDR3 DNA reads TGTGCCAGCAGCTTAACAGGGCTGAACACAGATACGCAGTATTTT. This codes for CASSLTGLNTDTQYF.

The chain uses TRBV7-3 and TRBJ2-3; TRBD1 matches at 10 bases. With V trimmed by 3 bases and J by 1 base, 1 base remained unmatched. Germline values: CDR1 SGHTA, CDR2 FQGTGA. The CDR3 runs to 15 residues. The CDR3 bases are TGTGCCAGCAGCTTTGACAGGGGGCGCACAGATACGCAGTATTTT. It translates to CASSFDRGRTDTQYF.